Below are 19 T cell receptor beta chains sequenced from a single sample in a study of cytomegalovirus exposure and HLA in healthy donors. Vbeta (60) and Jbeta (13) primers were used in the PCR. The data were produced by immunoSEQ multiplex PCR, yet TCRdb's version contains in-frame clones alone and is incomplete. The sample includes 150,000 to 200,000 clones, more than 80% of them seen just once. Sequences were obtained from PBMCs. These receptors came from a man between 18 and 35 years old in good health and CMV-seronegative.

This chain connects TRBV2 to TRBJ2-2; D is perhaps TRBD2 (6 bases). CDR1 is SNHLY and CDR2 is FYNNEI in the germline V gene. With 4 bases removed from V and 7 bases from J, the gap between germline ends came to 19 bases. The CDR3 contains 16 residues. The CDR3 spells CASSAIGTPLGGELFF. Here the CDR3 DNA reads TGTGCCAGCAGTGCAATCGGGACTCCCTTAGGCGGGGAGCTGTTTTTT.

This clone was counted only a few times. V gene TRBV4-1 combines with J gene TRBJ2-7, with 7 bases lining up with TRBD1. The junction had 8 bases not matched to a gene; V was cut back by 3 bases and J by 3 bases. Germline CDR1 is MGHRA and CDR2 is YSYEKL. The length of the CDR3 is 15 residues. CDR3 nucleotides: TGCGCCAGCAGCCACCCCCCCCAGGGGGTCTACGAGCAGTACTTC. Translation: CASSHPPQGVYEQYF.

The chain couples TRBV5-4 to TRBJ2-7, with 7 bases lining up with TRBD1. Germline values: CDR1 SGHNT, CDR2 YYREEE (reference sequence). The CDR3 is 15 amino acids. The J segment lost 1 base and the V segment lost 4 bases, leaving 8 bases of the junction unmatched. This CDR3 reads CASSPQPGQSYEQYF. In nucleotides, the CDR3 is TGTGCCAGCAGCCCGCAACCGGGACAGTCCTACGAGCAGTACTTC.

The V and J genes are TRBV29-1 and TRBJ2-1, with no clear D. The CDR3 is made up of 13 amino acids. V was clipped by 7 bases and J by 5 bases, with 15 bases between them. Germline assignment: CDR1 SQVTM and CDR2 ANQGSEA. CDR3 residues: CSAPSRGHNEQFF. The CDR3 DNA is TGCAGCGCTCCCTCTCGAGGCCACAATGAGCAGTTCTTC.

This chain uses TRBV7-9 with TRBJ2-1; maybe TRBD2 (6 bases). Deletions cut 3 bases from V and 4 bases from J, with 22 bases between. Looked up from germline, CDR1 is SEHNR and CDR2 is FQNEAQ (reference sequence). The CDR3 loop spans 18 amino acids. The CDR3, as DNA: TGTGCCAGCAGCTTTGACCTTATGCCGGTTGGGACTTACAATGAGCAGTTCTTC. Translation gives CASSFDLMPVGTYNEQFF.

The chain joins TRBV4-1 to TRBJ2-3, with 13 bases lining up with TRBD2. Germline-derived CDR1 and CDR2 are MGHRA and YSYEKL. The ends lost 1 base at V and 6 bases at J; junction bases unmatched: 1. The CDR3 spans 15 residues. The CDR3 coding sequence is TGCGCCAGCAGCCAAGGACTAGCGGGGGGTGATACGCAGTATTTT. Translated, it gives CASSQGLAGGDTQYF.

The J gene is TRBJ2-5, the V gene TRBV5-6, with 7 bases identical to TRBD2. The length of the CDR3 is 14 residues. J was trimmed by 4 bases and V by 4 bases; bases with no gene match: 7. Germline V gives CDR1 SGHDT, CDR2 YYEEEE. The CDR3 loop is CASSLPSGGETQYF. DNA of the CDR3: TGTGCCAGCAGCCTGCCTAGCGGTGGAGAGACCCAGTACTTC. The full variable domain, completed using reference TRBV5-6 and TRBJ2-5, is DAGVTQSPTHLIKTRGQQVTLRCSPKSGHDTVSWYQQALGQGPQFIFQYYEEEERQRGNFPDRFSGHQFPNYSSELNVNALLLGDSALYLCASSLPSGGETQYFGPGTRLLVL.

This chain joins TRBV28 and TRBJ1-1; maybe TRBD1 (6 bases). The V end was cut by 5 bases, the J end by 4 bases, with 14 bases between. Germline V CDR1 and CDR2: MDHEN, SYDVKM. CDR3 length: 14 residues. The CDR3 sequence: CASSQGRGATEAFF. The CDR3 bases are TGTGCCAGCAGTCAAGGCAGGGGTGCCACTGAAGCTTTCTTT. The full variable domain, rest sourced from reference TRBV28 and TRBJ1-1, is DVKVTQSSRYLVKRTGEKVFLECVQDMDHENMFWYRQDPGLGLRLIYFSYDVKMKEKGDIPEGYSVSREKKERFSLILESASTNQTSMYLCASSQGRGATEAFFGQGTRLTVV.

The chain uses TRBV25-1 and TRBJ1-2; the D gene is possibly TRBD1 (6 bases). The V gene lost 5 bases and the J gene lost 4 bases, with 11 bases spanning the gap. CDR1 is MGHDK and CDR2 is SYGVNS in the germline V gene. The CDR3 spans 13 residues. The DNA for the CDR3 is TGTGCCAGCAGTTCGGGACACCTCTATGGCTACACCTTC. Amino acid sequence: CASSSGHLYGYTF.

V and J are TRBV4-1 and TRBJ2-5; no firm D call. The last part of the DNA fits TRBJ2-7 better; the J call may be wrong. The CDR3 spans 14 residues. Per the germline V gene, CDR1 is MGHRA and CDR2 is YSYEKL. The DNA for the CDR3 is TGCGCCAGCAGCCAAGGCCAGCGCTCCTACGAGCAGTACTTC. This codes for CASSQGQRSYEQYF.

The chain joins TRBV2 to TRBJ2-7, with D perhaps TRBD2 (5 bases). Germline loops: CDR1 SNHLY, CDR2 FYNNEI. The V and J ends lost 2 bases and 5 bases respectively, with 13 bases between them. There are 14 residues in the CDR3. CDR3 residues: CASSERPGVHEQYF. CDR3 bases: TGTGCCAGCAGTGAACGACCCGGGGTCCACGAGCAGTACTTC.

This CDR3 is CASSPPGESSGSYNEQFF. For the CDR3, the DNA is TGCGCCAGCAGCCCCCCGGGTGAGTCCTCGGGGTCCTACAATGAGCAGTTCTTC. The genes are TRBV5-1 and TRBJ2-1; tentative D call: TRBD2 (5 bases). The germline V and J ends were trimmed by 4 bases and 1 base, with 21 bases remaining between them. Germline-derived CDR1 and CDR2 are SGHRS and YFSETQ. The CDR3 loop spans 18 amino acids.

This clone was counted only a few times. The chain uses TRBV5-1 and TRBJ2-3; 13 nucleotides align to TRBD2. V lost 0 bases, J lost 4 bases, and 5 bases stayed unmatched. In germline, CDR1 is SGHRS, CDR2 YFSETQ. CDR3 length: 17 amino acids. CDR3 loop: CASSLDTSGGASDTQYF. The CDR3 bases are TGCGCCAGCAGCTTGGATACTAGCGGGGGGGCCTCAGATACGCAGTATTTT.

The chain recombines TRBV7-9 with TRBJ2-7; maybe TRBD1 (6 bases). Germline CDR1 reads SEHNR; CDR2 reads FQNEAQ (reference sequence). The CDR3 loop spans 17 amino acids. V was shortened by 6 bases and J by 3 bases, with 24 bases between the two germline ends. CDR3 amino acids: CASRPIPSGAAVYEQYF. DNA of the CDR3: TGTGCCAGCAGGCCGATTCCCTCAGGGGCAGCGGTCTACGAGCAGTACTTC.

CDR3 DNA: TGTGCCAGCATGGCTAGCGGGGGGCAAGAGACCCAGTACTTC. This codes for CASMASGGQETQYF. V is TRBV11-1 and J is TRBJ2-5; 11 bases are a match to TRBD2. V lost 7 bases to trimming and J lost 2 bases; unmatched junction nucleotides: 3. Germline-derived CDR1 and CDR2 are SGHAT and FQDESV (reference sequence). The CDR3 loop spans 14 amino acids.

This rearrangement joins TRBV5-1 to TRBJ2-7; D unclear. V was clipped by 0 bases and J by 6 bases, with 10 bases between them. The CDR3 runs 13 residues. The V gene's germline CDR1 is SGHRS and CDR2 YFSETQ. For the CDR3, the DNA is TGCGCCAGCAGCTTGGGGTCTGGGCTCGAGCAGTACTTC. Protein sequence: CASSLGSGLEQYF.

This clone has more than one count but fewer than ten. V usage is TRBV6-1 and J usage is TRBJ2-2; TRBD1 aligns across 7 bases. V was clipped by 4 bases and J by 3 bases; unmatched bases: 2. Looked up from germline, CDR1 is MNHNS and CDR2 is SASEGT. The CDR3 covers 14 residues. The CDR3, as DNA: TGTGCCAGCAGTGCAGGGACAGACACCGGGGAGCTGTTTTTT. Translated: CASSAGTDTGELFF.

The chain employs TRBV27 and TRBJ1-4; 7 bases are a match to TRBD1. This CDR3 contains 15 residues. The V segment lost 5 bases and the J segment 5 bases; nucleotides outside the gene matches: 8. Germline V gene lookup returns CDR1 MNHEY and CDR2 SMNVEV (reference sequence). The CDR3 DNA is TGTGCCAGCAGTATACGGACAGGTGGAAATGAAAAACTGTTTTTT. As protein: CASSIRTGGNEKLFF.

The gene calls are TRBV7-9 and TRBJ1-1, with 7 bases that match TRBD1. The V gene's germline CDR1 is SEHNR and CDR2 FQNEAQ (reference sequence). The CDR3 extends over 16 amino acids. Trimming removed 7 bases from V and 2 bases from J; junction bases left unmatched: 13. CDR3 sequence: CASTTQKGQKNTEAFF. The CDR3 DNA reads TGTGCCAGCACCACACAGAAGGGACAGAAAAACACTGAAGCTTTCTTT.